This TCR beta chain was sequenced in a study of beta chain features in type 1 diabetes. Germline loops: CDR1 SGHRS, CDR2 YFSETQ. V lost 6 bases to trimming and J lost 0 bases, with 18 bases between them. The CDR3 sequence is 16 residues long. This clone has a handful of counts. Its antigen is still unknown. The authors obtained over 98% purity in all sorted populations. cDNA synthesis used the whole RNA isolate, giving expressed TCRB sequences. The data were produced by immunoSEQ multiplex PCR, yet TCRdb's version contains in-frame clones alone and is incomplete. The table shows around 100,000 clones, with under 30% occurring only once. Study-level results: Moderately but significantly shorter TCRB CDR3s were found in Type 1 diabetes patients in all four CD4+ subsets. Any HLA-type effect on TCRB rearrangement remained unresolved here.

V usage is TRBV5-1 and J usage is TRBJ1-1; perhaps TRBD1 as D (6 bases). The sequenced material came from central memory CD4+ T cells from blood. The clonotype comes from a woman aged 18-30 years with type 1 diabetes. The CDR3, as DNA: TGCGCCAGCAACCCACGGACAGACCTCATGAACACTGAAGCTTTCTTT. This sequence encodes CASNPRTDLMNTEAFF.